This TCR beta chain is from a study of identifying expanded T cells in peripheral blood. The CDR3 sequence is 16 residues long. Germline assignment: CDR1 MNHNY and CDR2 SVGAGI (reference sequence). V lost 7 bases and J 6 bases, leaving 23 bases between the germline ends. Generated by immunoSEQ multiplex PCR, the TCRdb table keeps only in-frame clones and is missing some. Altogether around 100,000 clones are present, about 89% being singletons, with the ten largest covering roughly 15%. This TCR came from a person aged 18 to 70 in good health. This sequence joins TRBV6-6 and TRBJ2-3, with D perhaps matching TRBD2 (7 bases). The specimen was blood. The CDR3 here is CASNPPRLQGGDTQYF. CDR3 nucleotides: TGTGCCAGCAACCCGCCCCGTCTACAGGGAGGGGATACGCAGTATTTT.